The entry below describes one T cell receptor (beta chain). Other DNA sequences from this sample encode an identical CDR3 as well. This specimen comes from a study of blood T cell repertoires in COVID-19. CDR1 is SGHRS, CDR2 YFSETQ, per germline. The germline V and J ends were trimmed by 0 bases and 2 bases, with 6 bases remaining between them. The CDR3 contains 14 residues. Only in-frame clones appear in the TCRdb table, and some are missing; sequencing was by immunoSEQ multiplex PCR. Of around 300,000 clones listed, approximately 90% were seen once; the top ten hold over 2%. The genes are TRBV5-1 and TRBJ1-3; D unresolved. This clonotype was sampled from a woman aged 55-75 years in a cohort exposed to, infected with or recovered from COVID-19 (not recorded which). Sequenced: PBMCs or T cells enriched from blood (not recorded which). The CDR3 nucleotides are TGCGCCAGCAGCTTGGGAGGCACTGGAAACACCATATATTTT. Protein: CASSLGGTGNTIYF.